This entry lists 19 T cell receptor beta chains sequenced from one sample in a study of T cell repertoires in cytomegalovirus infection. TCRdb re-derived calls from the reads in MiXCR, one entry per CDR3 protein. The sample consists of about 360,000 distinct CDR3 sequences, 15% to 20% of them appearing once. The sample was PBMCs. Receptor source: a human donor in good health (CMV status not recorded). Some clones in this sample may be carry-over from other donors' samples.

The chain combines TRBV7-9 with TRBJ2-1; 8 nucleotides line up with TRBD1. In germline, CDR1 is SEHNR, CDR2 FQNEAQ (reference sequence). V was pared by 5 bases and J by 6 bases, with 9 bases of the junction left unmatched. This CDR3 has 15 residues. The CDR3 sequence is CASSPAQGARNEQFF. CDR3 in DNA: TGTGCCAGCAGCCCGGCCCAGGGGGCGCGCAATGAGCAGTTCTTC. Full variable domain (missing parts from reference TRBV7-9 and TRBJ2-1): DTGVSQNPRHKITKRGQNVTFRCDPISEHNRLYWYRQTLGQGPEFLTYFQNEAQLEKSRLLSDRFSAERPKGSFSTLEIQRTEQGDSAMYLCASSPAQGARNEQFFGPGTRLTVL.

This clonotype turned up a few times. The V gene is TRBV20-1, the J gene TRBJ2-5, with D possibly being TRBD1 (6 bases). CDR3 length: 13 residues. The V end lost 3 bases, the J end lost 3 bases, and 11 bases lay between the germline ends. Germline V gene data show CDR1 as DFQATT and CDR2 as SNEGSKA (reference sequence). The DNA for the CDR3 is TGCAGTGCTAGGAGACAGGCTGAAGAGACCCAGTACTTC. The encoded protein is CSARRQAEETQYF.

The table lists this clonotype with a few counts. CDR3 DNA sequence: TGTGCCAGCCCCGAAGGGGCGGACCAAAGCTCCTACGAGCAGTACTTC. Amino acid sequence: CASPEGADQSSYEQYF. The V call is TRBV12-3 or TRBV12-4, the J call TRBJ2-7; the D gene is possibly TRBD1 (5 bases). The CDR3 runs 16 residues. V gave up 8 bases and J gave up 0 bases, with 20 bases separating them.

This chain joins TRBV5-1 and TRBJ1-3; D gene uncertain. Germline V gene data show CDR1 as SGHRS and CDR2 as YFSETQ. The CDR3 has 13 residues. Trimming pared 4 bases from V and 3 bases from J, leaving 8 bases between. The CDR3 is CASSRDVGNTIYF. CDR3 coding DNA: TGCGCCAGCAGCCGCGATGTTGGAAACACCATATATTTT.

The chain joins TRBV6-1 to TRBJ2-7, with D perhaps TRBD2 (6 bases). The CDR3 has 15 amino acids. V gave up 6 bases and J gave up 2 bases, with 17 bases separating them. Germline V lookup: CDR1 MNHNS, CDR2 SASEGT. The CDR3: CASRLGLSGTYEQYF. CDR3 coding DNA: TGTGCCAGCAGACTCGGACTATCAGGAACCTACGAGCAGTACTTC.

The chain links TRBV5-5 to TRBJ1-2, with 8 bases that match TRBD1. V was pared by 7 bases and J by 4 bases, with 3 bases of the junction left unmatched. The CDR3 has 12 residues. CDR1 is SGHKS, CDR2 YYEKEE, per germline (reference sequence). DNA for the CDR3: TGTGCCAGCCGACAGGGGCTCTATGGCTACACCTTC. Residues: CASRQGLYGYTF.

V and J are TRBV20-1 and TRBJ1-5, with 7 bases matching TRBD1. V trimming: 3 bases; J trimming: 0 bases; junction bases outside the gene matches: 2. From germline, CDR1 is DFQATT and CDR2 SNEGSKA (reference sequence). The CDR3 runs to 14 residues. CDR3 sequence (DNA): TGCAGTGCTAGGGACAGGCTTAGCAATCAGCCCCAGCATTTT. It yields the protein CSARDRLSNQPQHF.

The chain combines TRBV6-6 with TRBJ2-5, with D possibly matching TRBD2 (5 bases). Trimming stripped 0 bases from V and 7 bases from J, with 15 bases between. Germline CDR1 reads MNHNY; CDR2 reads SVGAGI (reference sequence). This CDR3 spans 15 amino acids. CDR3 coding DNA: TGTGCCAGCAGTTACTCGAGGGATGCCTGGGGGACCCAGTACTTC. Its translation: CASSYSRDAWGTQYF.

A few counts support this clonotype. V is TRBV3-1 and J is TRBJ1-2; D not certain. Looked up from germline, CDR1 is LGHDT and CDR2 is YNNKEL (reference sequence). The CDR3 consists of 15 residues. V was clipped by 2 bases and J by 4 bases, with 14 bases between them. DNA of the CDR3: TGTGCCAGCAGCCAATCTGACCGTGCTGGCTATGGCTACACCTTC. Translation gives CASSQSDRAGYGYTF.

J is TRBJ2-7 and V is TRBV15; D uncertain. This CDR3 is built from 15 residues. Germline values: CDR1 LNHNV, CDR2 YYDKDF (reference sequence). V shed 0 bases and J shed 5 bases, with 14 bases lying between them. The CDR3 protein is CATSRDMARRHEQYF. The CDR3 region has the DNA TGTGCCACCAGCAGAGATATGGCGCGCCGCCACGAGCAGTACTTC.

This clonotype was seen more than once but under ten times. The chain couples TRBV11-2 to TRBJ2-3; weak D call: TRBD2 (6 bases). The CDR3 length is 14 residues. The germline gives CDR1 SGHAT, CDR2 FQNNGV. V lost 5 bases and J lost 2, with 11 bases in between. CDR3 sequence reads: CASSMGLHTDTQYF. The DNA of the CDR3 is TGTGCCAGCAGCATGGGACTCCACACAGATACGCAGTATTTT.

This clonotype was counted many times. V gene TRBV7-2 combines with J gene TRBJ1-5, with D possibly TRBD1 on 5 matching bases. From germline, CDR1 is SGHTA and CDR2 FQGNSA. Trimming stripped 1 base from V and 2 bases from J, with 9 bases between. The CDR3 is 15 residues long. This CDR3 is CASSLEGRRNQPQHF. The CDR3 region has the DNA TGTGCCAGCAGCTTAGAGGGGAGGCGCAATCAGCCCCAGCATTTT.

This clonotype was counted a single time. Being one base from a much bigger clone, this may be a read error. CDR3 DNA sequence: TGTGTCACTCACCGGGGCTCTGGAAACACCATATATTTT. This encodes CVTHRGSGNTIYF. The rearrangement joins TRBV12-3 or TRBV12-4 to TRBJ1-3; D is uncertain. The CDR3 totals 13 residues.

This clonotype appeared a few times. Here the CDR3 reads CASSRQGGGSSYEQYF. In nucleotides, the CDR3 is TGTGCCAGCAGCCGTCAAGGGGGGGGGAGCTCCTACGAGCAGTACTTC. The chain recombines TRBV14 with TRBJ2-7; perhaps TRBD2 as D (7 bases). Per germline, CDR1 SGHDN and CDR2 FVKESK. The germline V and J ends were trimmed by 4 bases and 0 bases, with 16 bases remaining between them. The CDR3 length is 16 residues.

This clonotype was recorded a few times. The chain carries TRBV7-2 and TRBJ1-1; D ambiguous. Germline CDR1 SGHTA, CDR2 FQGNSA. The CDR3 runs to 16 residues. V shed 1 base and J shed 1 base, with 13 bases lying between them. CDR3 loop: CASSLGVGRANTEAFF. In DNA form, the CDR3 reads TGTGCCAGCAGCTTAGGTGTTGGACGGGCGAACACTGAAGCTTTCTTT.

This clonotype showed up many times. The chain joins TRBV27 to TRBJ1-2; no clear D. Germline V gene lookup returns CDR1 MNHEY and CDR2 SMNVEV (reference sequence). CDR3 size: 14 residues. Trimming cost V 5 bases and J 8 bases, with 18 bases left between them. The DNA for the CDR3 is TGTGCCAGCAGTCCCCTCCTAAGGACGGGAGGCTACACCTTC. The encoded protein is CASSPLLRTGGYTF.

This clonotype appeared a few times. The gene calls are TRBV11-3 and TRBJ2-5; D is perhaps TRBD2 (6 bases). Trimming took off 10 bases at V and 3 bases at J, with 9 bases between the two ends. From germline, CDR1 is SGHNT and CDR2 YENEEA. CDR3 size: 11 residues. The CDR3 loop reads CATGTEETQYF. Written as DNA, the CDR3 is TGTGCCACCGGGACTGAAGAGACCCAGTACTTC. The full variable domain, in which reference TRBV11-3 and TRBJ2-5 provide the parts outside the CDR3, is EAGVVQSPRYKIIEKKQPVAFWCNPISGHNTLYWYLQNLGQGPELLIRYENEEAVDDSQLPKDRFSAERLKGVDSTLKIQPAELGDSAVYLCATGTEETQYFGPGTRLLVL.

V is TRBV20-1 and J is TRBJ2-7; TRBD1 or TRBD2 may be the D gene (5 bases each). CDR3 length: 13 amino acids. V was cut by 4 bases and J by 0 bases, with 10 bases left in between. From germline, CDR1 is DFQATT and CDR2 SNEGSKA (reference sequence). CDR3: CSATWDGSYEQYF. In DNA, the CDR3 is TGCAGTGCTACCTGGGACGGCTCCTACGAGCAGTACTTC.

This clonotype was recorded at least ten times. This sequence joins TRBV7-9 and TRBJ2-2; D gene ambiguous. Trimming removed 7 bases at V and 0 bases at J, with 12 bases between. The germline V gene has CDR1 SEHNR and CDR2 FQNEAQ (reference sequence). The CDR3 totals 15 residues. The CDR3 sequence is CASIVELTNTGELFF. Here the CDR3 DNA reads TGTGCCAGCATCGTCGAGCTAACGAACACCGGGGAGCTGTTTTTT.